This T cell receptor beta chain was obtained from a study of blood T cell repertoires in COVID-19. Across the study: COVID-19 samples, acute and convalescent, were from the United States, Italy and Spain. T cells, B-cell-depleted T cells, or PBMCs supplied cDNA or gDNA.

The CDR3 covers 15 residues. Per germline, CDR1 SEHNR and CDR2 FQNEAQ (reference sequence). Trimming took 4 bases from V and 3 from J, leaving 15 bases between them. Original analysis: Researchers report that nucleated cell counts were estimated from reference gene primer amplification. Using immunoSEQ multiplex PCR, the repertoire was profiled, and TCRdb retains in-frame clones only, with some absent. V, J and clone size are taken as reported in that table, and D and trimming were inferred from the DNA itself. Counted here are 200,000 to 250,000 clones, approximately 90% occurring once; the ten biggest clones make up about 4.8%.

This TCR was recovered from a man in his fifties with acute or convalescent COVID-19. Sequenced material: peripheral blood. V usage is TRBV7-9 and J usage is TRBJ1-1, with no clear D. The CDR3, as DNA: TGTGCCAGCAGCTCAGATTATCCTCGGGACACTGAAGCTTTCTTT. Translating it yields CASSSDYPRDTEAFF.